The T cell receptor (beta chain) under discussion was sequenced for a study of T-cell reconstitution after alpha-beta-depleted transplantation in children. General study points: Certain patients had high TCRbeta diversity at day 60, and it came from recipient T cells and thymic progenitors that survived. Several hundred graft clones that had expanded were reportedly the source of alpha-beta T cells about two months after transplant. Once a year had passed after transplant, T-cell counts and diversity came mostly from newly produced T cells.

Unique molecular identifiers were used in preparing the TCRbeta library. TCRdb processed the PCR reads anew with MiXCR; each CDR3 protein has one entry. This sample has some 350,000 distinct CDR3 sequences, with roughly 16% found just once. Looked up from germline, CDR1 is GTSNPN and CDR2 is SVGIG (reference sequence). The CDR3 is 12 residues long. Trimming took off 0 bases at V and 3 bases at J, with 6 bases between the two ends. Worth noting for this clonotype: Antigen: not known.

The sequence came from a male patient aged 2-15 years who had a stem cell transplant for acute lymphoblastic leukemia, so the T cells may come from the graft donor. The chain uses TRBV30 and TRBJ2-7; D gene uncertain. Sequencing was performed on PBMCs, mostly from graft donor cells, taken 360 days after TCRalphabeta/CD19-depleted stem cell transplant. The CDR3 bases are TGTGCCTGGAGTGTCTCAGGCTACGAGCAGTACTTC. Its protein product is CAWSVSGYEQYF. Full variable domain (rest looked up from reference TRBV30 and TRBJ2-7): SQTIHQWPATLVQPVGSPLSLECTVEGTSNPNLYWYRQAAGRGLQLLFYSVGIGQISSEVPQNLSASRPQDRQFILSSKKLLLSDSGFYLCAWSVSGYEQYFGPGTRLTVT.